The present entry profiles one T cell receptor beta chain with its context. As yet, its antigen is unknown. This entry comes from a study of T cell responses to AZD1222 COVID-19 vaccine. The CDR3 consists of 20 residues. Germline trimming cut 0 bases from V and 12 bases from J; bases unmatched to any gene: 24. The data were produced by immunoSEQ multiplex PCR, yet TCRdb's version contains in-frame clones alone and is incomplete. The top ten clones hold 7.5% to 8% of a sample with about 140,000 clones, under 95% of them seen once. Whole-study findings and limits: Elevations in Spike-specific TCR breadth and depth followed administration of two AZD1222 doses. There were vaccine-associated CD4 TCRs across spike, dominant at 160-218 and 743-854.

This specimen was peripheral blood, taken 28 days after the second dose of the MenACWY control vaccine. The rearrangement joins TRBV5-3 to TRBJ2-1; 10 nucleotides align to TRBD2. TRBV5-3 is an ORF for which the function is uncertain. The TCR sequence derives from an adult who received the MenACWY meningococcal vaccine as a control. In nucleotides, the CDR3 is TGTGCCAGAAGCTTGGCCGGACTAGCGGTAGAGGGTGGGCCCCCCCCGGGGCAGTTCTTC. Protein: CARSLAGLAVEGGPPPGQFF.